The 9 T cell receptor beta chains presented below share a single source sample, sequenced in a study of T cells in Graves' hyperthyroidism and ophthalmopathy. RNA transcripts yielded amplified TCR beta CDR3 regions. The HTBI primer set drove a first-round RT-PCR of the TCR CDR3. TCRdb re-called the multiplex PCR reads with MiXCR, one entry per CDR3 protein. This sample carries 700,000 or so distinct CDR3 sequences, roughly 15% of them seen once, and the ten largest clones take approximately 8.4%. Material: blood. The receptors originated from a man aged 18-30 years with Graves' hyperthyroidism.

The sample holds a few counts of this clonotype. The V gene is TRBV9, the J gene TRBJ1-4; D possibly corresponds to TRBD1 (5 bases). V dropped 6 bases and J dropped 6 bases, with 21 bases sitting between them. CDR1 is SGDLS, CDR2 YYNGEE, per germline. There are 16 residues in the CDR3. The CDR3 region is CASTRGATATYEKLFF. The CDR3, as DNA: TGTGCCAGCACCCGTGGGGCCACAGCTACCTATGAAAAACTGTTTTTT. Full variable domain (remainder filled in from reference TRBV9 and TRBJ1-4): DSGVTQTPKHLITATGQRVTLRCSPRSGDLSVYWYQQSLDQGLQFLIQYYNGEERAKGNILERFSAQQFPDLHSELNLSSLELGDSALYFCASTRGATATYEKLFFGSGTQLSVL.

This clonotype was counted at least ten times. This rearrangement joins TRBV12-3 or TRBV12-4 to TRBJ1-5; no reliable D call. V was trimmed by 6 bases and J by 6 bases, leaving 15 bases between them. CDR3 size: 14 residues. The CDR3 sequence is CASSPGPHGQPQHF. CDR3 bases: TGTGCCAGCAGCCCTGGGCCACATGGTCAGCCCCAGCATTTT.

The CDR3, as DNA: TGTGCCACCAATGGGACCAAGGCCCTGACAGGGCAACTGTTTTTT. Encoded protein: CATNGTKALTGQLFF. The V and J genes are TRBV15 and TRBJ1-4, with 7 bases that match TRBD1. The CDR3 has 15 residues. Germline V gives CDR1 LNHNV, CDR2 YYDKDF (reference sequence). Losses at the gene ends were 7 bases for V and 12 bases for J; bases not matched to a gene: 17.

This clonotype was counted only a few times. The J gene is TRBJ2-7, the V gene TRBV19, with a weak D call TRBD2 (5 bases). The CDR3 extends over 12 amino acids. The V gene's germline CDR1 is LNHDA and CDR2 SQIVND (reference sequence). V dropped 8 bases and J dropped 5 bases, with 13 bases sitting between them. The CDR3 region has the DNA TGTGCCAGTTCCGGAGGCACTGACGAGCAGTACTTC. Protein product: CASSGGTDEQYF.

The rearrangement joins TRBV5-1 to TRBJ2-1, with D maybe TRBD1 (7 bases). This CDR3 comprises 15 residues. The germline V gene has CDR1 SGHRS and CDR2 YFSETQ. V was clipped by 1 base and J by 6 bases, with 14 bases between them. DNA for the CDR3: TGCGCCAGCAGCTTGCGGGGGACAGCAGGCAATGAGCAGTTCTTC. Protein sequence: CASSLRGTAGNEQFF.

This chain connects TRBV9 to TRBJ2-1, with D perhaps matching TRBD2 (7 bases). V was trimmed by 3 bases and J by 8 bases, leaving 18 bases between them. The CDR3 extends over 15 amino acids. CDR1 and CDR2 from the germline V gene are SGDLS and YYNGEE. The CDR3 region is CASSGNRGALYEQFF. CDR3 bases: TGTGCCAGCAGCGGGAACCGGGGGGCCTTATATGAGCAGTTCTTC.

The chain carries TRBV6-2 or TRBV6-3 and TRBJ1-1; D is uncertain. The germline V gene has CDR1 MNHEY and CDR2 SVGEGT. The CDR3 has 11 residues. Trimming shortened V by 6 bases and J by 9 bases, and 11 bases separated the two germline ends. The CDR3 loop reads CASRIQRQAFF. As DNA, the CDR3 is TGTGCCAGCAGGATACAGAGGCAAGCTTTCTTT.

This clonotype was seen ten or more times. This chain links TRBV12-3 or TRBV12-4 with TRBJ2-7, with a weak D call TRBD1 (7 bases). CDR3 length: 14 amino acids. V dropped 5 bases and J dropped 3 bases, with 14 bases sitting between them. This CDR3 is CASSRGTALYEQYF. CDR3 coding DNA: TGTGCCAGCAGTCGCGGGACAGCTCTCTACGAGCAGTACTTC.

This chain joins TRBV12-3 or TRBV12-4 and TRBJ2-1; 8 bases fit TRBD2. With the DNA end fitting TRBJ2-7 better, the J assignment may be wrong. There are 15 residues in the CDR3. Written as DNA, the CDR3 is TGTGCCAGCAGTTTGAGCGGGAGACCCGTTAATGAGCAGTACTTC. Protein sequence: CASSLSGRPVNEQYF.